The rows below give T cell receptor beta chains drawn from one sample of a study of cytotoxic CD8 clonotypes in ibrutinib-treated CLL. Assay: immunoSEQ multiplex PCR; the TCRdb copy retains only in-frame clones and omits some. Among around 150,000 clones, 81% were seen once, and the ten largest hold around 2%. The sample in question was PBMCs, obtained after 12 months of ibrutinib treatment. Source of these receptors: a human donor with chronic lymphocytic leukemia. The CDR3 runs from the conserved cysteine through the conserved F or W. The D gene is left open where the match is weak. Expanded clones are given a class, and other clones once, few, many or no size at all.

len | j_gene | d_gene | abundance | v_gene | CDR3nt | CDR3aa
14 | TRBJ1-2 | TRBD1 | - | TRBV6-5 | TGTGCCAGCAGATACCCAGGACAGGGATATGGCTACACCTTC | CASRYPGQGYGYTF
14 | TRBJ2-1 | - | - | TRBV7-2 | TGTGCCAGCAGCTTAGACAGCTACTACAATGAGCAGTTCTTC | CASSLDSYYNEQFF
15 | TRBJ2-7 | - | - | TRBV6-5 | TGTGCCGCTCGAAGGGGCGCGGGGGCCTCCTACGAGCAGTACTTC | CAARRGAGASYEQYF
16 | TRBJ2-7 | TRBD1 | - | TRBV5-5 | TGTGCCAGCAGAGAAAGATCGGGACAGGGGGATGGTGGGCAGTACTTC | CASRERSGQGDGGQYF
14 | TRBJ2-6 | - | - | TRBV28 | TGTGCCAGCAGTTTCTCCTCTGGGGCCAACGTCCTGACTTTC | CASSFSSGANVLTF
15 | TRBJ2-2 | - | few | TRBV14 | TGTGCCAGCAGCCAAGAACTCGGAAACACCGGGGAGCTGTTTTTT | CASSQELGNTGELFF
13 | TRBJ2-7 | TRBD2 | once | TRBV6-5 | TGTGCCAGCACCTCTGGACTAGCGCAAGAGCAGTACTTC | CASTSGLAQEQYF
15 | TRBJ2-7 | - | few | TRBV21-1 | TGTGCCAGCAGCAAAGGGCAGCGTGACTCCTACGAGCAGTACTTC | CASSKGQRDSYEQYF
15 | TRBJ2-2 | - | - | TRBV11-1 | TGTGCCAGCACCTTGGGTCTAGGGGAGATCGGGGAGCTGTTTTTT | CASTLGLGEIGELFF
15 | TRBJ1-3 | TRBD1 | - | TRBV18 | TGTGCCAGCTCACCCGGGACAGGGGTGCGAAACACCATATATTTT | CASSPGTGVRNTIYF
17 | TRBJ2-3 | - | - | TRBV14 | TGTGCCAGCAGCCAAGAAGAGGACTTCTCTAGCACAGATACGCAGTATTTT | CASSQEEDFSSTDTQYF
15 | TRBJ1-2 | - | - | TRBV9 | TGTGCCAGCAGCGCCCCTTACGGGATTAACTATGGCTACACCTTC | CASSAPYGINYGYTF
17 | TRBJ1-6 | - | - | TRBV4-1 | TGCGCCAGCAGCCAAGATCGGAGGAGCTCCTATAATTCACCCCTCCACTTT | CASSQDRRSSYNSPLHF
14 | TRBJ2-1 | TRBD2 | - | TRBV12-5 | TGTGCTAGTAAGAGCCTAGCGGGAGGTAATGAGCAGTTCTTC | CASKSLAGGNEQFF
13 | TRBJ2-3 | TRBD1 | - | TRBV30 | TGTGCCTTCTACAGGGGATACGGGGATACGCAGTATTTT | CAFYRGYGDTQYF
13 | TRBJ2-5 | - | - | TRBV18 | TGTGCCAGCTCAGAGTATACCCAAGAGACCCAGTACTTC | CASSEYTQETQYF
16 | TRBJ2-7 | - | - | TRBV7-8 | TGTGCCAGCAGCTTAATGAATCTAGCGCCTACCTACGAGCAGTACTTC | CASSLMNLAPTYEQYF
14 | TRBJ2-2 | - | few | TRBV11-2 | TGTGCCAGCAGCTTAGTTCGGAGTCCCGGGGAGCTGTTTTTT | CASSLVRSPGELFF
16 | TRBJ2-7 | TRBD1 | few | TRBV11-2 | TGTGCCAGCAGCCGAACGACAGGGGGAAGCTCCTACGAGCAGTACTTC | CASSRTTGGSSYEQYF
17 | TRBJ2-6 | - | - | TRBV28 | TGTGCCAGCAGTTTGGGCAGGGGGGGCTCTGGGGCCAACGTCCTGACTTTC | CASSLGRGGSGANVLTF
17 | TRBJ2-2 | TRBD1 | - | TRBV5-4 | TGTGCCAGCAGCTTGGCCGCGGGGATTCCAGGGGGCGAGGAGCTGTTTTTT | CASSLAAGIPGGEELFF
15 | TRBJ1-2 | - | - | TRBV30 | TGTGCCTGGAGTGTACCCGGTCGCCGAAACTATGGCTACACCTTC | CAWSVPGRRNYGYTF
16 | TRBJ1-2 | - | - | TRBV9 | TGTGCCAGCAGCGTAGACGGGTTTGGCGGGGGCGATGGCTACACCTTC | CASSVDGFGGGDGYTF
16 | TRBJ1-5 | - | few | TRBV4-2 | TGTGCCAGCAGCCAACTAAATACGGGCTCGGTTCAGCCCCAGCATTTT | CASSQLNTGSVQPQHF
14 | TRBJ2-7 | TRBD1 | once | TRBV5-1 | TGCGCCAGCAGCTATATGGACAGGGACTACGAGCAGTACTTC | CASSYMDRDYEQYF
16 | TRBJ2-3 | - | - | TRBV7-2 | TGTGCCAGCAGCTTAGTTAGTTGGCGGGGCACAGATACGCAGTATTTT | CASSLVSWRGTDTQYF
12 | TRBJ1-4 | - | - | TRBV7-2 | TGTGCCAGCAGCTTCGGACGGGAATTACTGTTTTTT | CASSFGRELLFF
21 | TRBJ2-1 | TRBD2 | - | TRBV10-3 | TGTGCCATCAGTGAGAGTTTTAGGACTAGCGGGCTCGGGAGCTCCTACAATGAGCAGTTCTTC | CAISESFRTSGLGSSYNEQFF
16 | TRBJ2-3 | TRBD2 | - | TRBV15 | TGTGCCACCAGCAGAGTAAGGCTAGCGGGAGAGGATACGCAGTATTTT | CATSRVRLAGEDTQYF
16 | TRBJ2-7 | - | few | TRBV4-1 | TGCGCCAGCAGCCACCCCGGGCGGGGAAATTCCTACGAGCAGTACTTC | CASSHPGRGNSYEQYF
13 | TRBJ2-7 | - | - | TRBV28 | TGTGCCAGCGGGGGGGCCGGACCCTACGAGCAGTACTTC | CASGGAGPYEQYF
13 | TRBJ1-4 | - | - | TRBV7-3 | TGTGCCAGCGCCAAGGGCCCGAATGAAAAACTGTTTTTT | CASAKGPNEKLFF
14 | TRBJ2-7 | TRBD1 | - | TRBV18 | TGTGCCAGCTCACCCAGGGGGCGCACCTACGAGCAGTACTTC | CASSPRGRTYEQYF
15 | TRBJ1-6 | TRBD1 | - | TRBV10-1 | TGCGCCAGCAGTTCAGGGGGCGCGTATAATTCACCCCTCCACTTT | CASSSGGAYNSPLHF
17 | TRBJ1-5 | TRBD1 | - | TRBV2 | TGTGCCAGCAGGATAGACAGGGTTATGCATAGCAATCAGCCCCAGCATTTT | CASRIDRVMHSNQPQHF
12 | TRBJ2-7 | - | - | TRBV28 | TGTGCCAGCAGTTTTGAATGGGCCGTTCGAAGCTTC | CASSFEWAVRSF
15 | TRBJ1-2 | - | - | TRBV7-2 | TGTGCCAGCAGCTTAGCGCGGCAGGCCACCTATGGCTACACCTTC | CASSLARQATYGYTF
12 | TRBJ2-6 | - | - | TRBV6-1 | TGTGCCAGCAGTGAAATGGCCAACGTCCTGACTTTC | CASSEMANVLTF
15 | TRBJ1-5 | TRBD1 | - | TRBV5-1 | TGCGCCAGCAGCCCAGGGACAGGTTCCAATCAGCCCCAGCATTTT | CASSPGTGSNQPQHF
18 | TRBJ2-1 | TRBD2 | - | TRBV6-1 | TGTGCCAGCAGTGAAGCTCCGCAACTAGCGGGGACTAACAATGAGCAGTTCTTC | CASSEAPQLAGTNNEQFF
11 | TRBJ1-3 | - | - | TRBV30 | TGTGCCTGGGAGATTGGAAACACCATATATTTT | CAWEIGNTIYF
16 | TRBJ1-6 | TRBD1 | - | TRBV6-6 | TGTGCCAGCAACACCAACCGGGACAGGGGGGGGTCACCCCTCCACTTT | CASNTNRDRGGSPLHF
13 | TRBJ1-5 | - | - | TRBV25-1 | TGTGCCAGCAGTGCTGCGGGCCTACAGCCCCAGCATTTT | CASSAAGLQPQHF
13 | TRBJ1-2 | - | - | TRBV28 | TGTGCCAGCAGTTTAGGGTCCCAGCTCGGCTACACCTTC | CASSLGSQLGYTF
11 | TRBJ1-2 | - | few | TRBV7-8 | TGTGCCAGCAGCCAGGACTATGGCTACACCTTC | CASSQDYGYTF
13 | TRBJ2-1 | - | - | TRBV27 | TGTGCCAGCTCGGCTAGGGGGAACAATGAGCAGTTCTTC | CASSARGNNEQFF